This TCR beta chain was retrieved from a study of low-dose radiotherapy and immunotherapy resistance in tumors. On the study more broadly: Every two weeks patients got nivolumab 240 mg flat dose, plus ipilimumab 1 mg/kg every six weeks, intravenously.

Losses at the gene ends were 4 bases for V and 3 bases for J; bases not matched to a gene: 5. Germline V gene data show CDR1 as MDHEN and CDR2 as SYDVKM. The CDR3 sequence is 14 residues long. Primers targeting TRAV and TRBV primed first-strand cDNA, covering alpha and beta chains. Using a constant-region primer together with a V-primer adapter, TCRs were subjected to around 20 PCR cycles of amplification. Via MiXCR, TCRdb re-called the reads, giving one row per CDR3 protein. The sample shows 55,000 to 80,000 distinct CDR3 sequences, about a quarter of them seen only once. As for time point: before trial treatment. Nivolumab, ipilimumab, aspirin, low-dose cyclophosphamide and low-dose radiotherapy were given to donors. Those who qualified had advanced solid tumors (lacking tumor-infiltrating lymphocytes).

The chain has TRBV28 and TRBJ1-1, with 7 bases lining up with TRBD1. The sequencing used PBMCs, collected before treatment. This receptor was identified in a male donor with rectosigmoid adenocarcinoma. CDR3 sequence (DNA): TGTGCCAGCAGTTCGACCAGGGGGTACACTGAAGCTTTCTTT. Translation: CASSSTRGYTEAFF.